The 26 T cell receptor beta chains listed next were all sequenced from one sample in a study of beta chain features in type 1 diabetes. General study points: TCRB CDR3 length was moderately but significantly reduced in all four CD4+ subsets of Type 1 diabetes patients.

These receptors lack a known antigen. The investigators reverse transcribed all of the isolated RNA, so they sequenced expressed TCRB transcripts. Profiling relied on immunoSEQ multiplex PCR, and the TCRdb table lists in-frame clones only, not all of them. The repertoire has 230,000 or so clones, roughly 16% of them found once; the top ten carry about 0.078%. Sequenced sample: naive CD4+ T cells from blood. The receptor set was obtained from a man aged 25-40 years with type 1 diabetes.

The V gene is TRBV27, the J gene TRBJ1-4, with D perhaps matching TRBD1 (6 bases). Deletions cut 4 bases from V and 7 bases from J, with 13 bases between. The CDR3 runs 14 residues. CDR1 MNHEY and CDR2 SMNVEV come from the germline V gene (reference sequence). The CDR3 reads CASSSFGGPEKLFF. Here the CDR3 DNA reads TGTGCCAGCAGTTCGTTTGGGGGGCCTGAAAAACTGTTTTTT.

The chain uses TRBV30 and TRBJ1-2; possible D gene TRBD1, 5 bases. V was cut by 5 bases and J by 4 bases, with 17 bases left in between. CDR1 is GTSNPN and CDR2 is SVGIG in the germline V gene (reference sequence). The CDR3 is made up of 14 amino acids. The CDR3 DNA sequence: TGTGCCTGGCAGAGATCCGGGACGCCCTATGGCTACACCTTC. Its translation: CAWQRSGTPYGYTF.

The chain carries TRBV6-6 and TRBJ2-3, with 11 bases matching TRBD2. CDR1 and CDR2 (germline): MNHNY, SVGAGI (reference sequence). V shed 4 bases and J 2 bases; nucleotides not matched to a gene: 5. The CDR3 runs 16 residues. The CDR3 nucleotides are TGTGCCAGCAGTTTTCCGGGACTAGCGGACACAGATACGCAGTATTTT. Translated: CASSFPGLADTDTQYF.

This clone was recorded a few times. This chain connects TRBV6-6 to TRBJ2-2, with no clear D. Between the trimmed V and J ends, which lost 6 bases and 6 bases, there was a span of 8 bases. Germline V gene sequence: CDR1 MNHNY, CDR2 SVGAGI (reference sequence). This CDR3 spans 12 amino acids. CDR3 sequence reads: CASSKTSGELFF. CDR3 coding DNA: TGTGCCAGCAGCAAGACATCCGGGGAGCTGTTTTTT.

This clone turned up a few times. The J gene is TRBJ2-7, the V gene TRBV5-4; a possible D gene is TRBD1 (6 bases). The length of the CDR3 is 12 residues. The germline V gene has CDR1 SGHNT and CDR2 YYREEE (reference sequence). The V end lost 1 base, the J end lost 7 bases, and 9 bases lay between the germline ends. For the CDR3, the DNA is TGTGCCAGCAGCTTGACCCAGGGGGAGCAGTACTTC. Translation: CASSLTQGEQYF.

The V gene is TRBV6-5, the J gene TRBJ2-1; 7 bases align to TRBD2. The CDR3 has 14 residues. The V gene's germline CDR1 is MNHEY and CDR2 SVGAGI. Trimming took 6 bases from V and 7 from J; bases not matched to a gene: 9. In nucleotides, the CDR3 is TGTGCCAGCAGCCCTGGACTAGGTCGGAATGAGCAGTTCTTC. It codes for CASSPGLGRNEQFF.

This clone was observed once. The chain employs TRBV29-1 and TRBJ1-5, with a weak D call TRBD1 (6 bases). Germline assignment: CDR1 SQVTM and CDR2 ANQGSEA. The CDR3 extends over 14 amino acids. V was shortened by 0 bases and J by 1 base, with 7 bases between the two germline ends. For the CDR3, the DNA is TGCAGCGTTGAAGACGGGGGCAGCAATCAGCCCCAGCATTTT. This encodes CSVEDGGSNQPQHF.

Written as DNA, the CDR3 is TGTGCCAGCAGCTCCGGACAGGGGGCAGATACGCAGTATTTT. Translated, it gives CASSSGQGADTQYF. The chain links TRBV7-2 to TRBJ2-3, with 10 bases matching TRBD1. The ends lost 4 bases at V and 4 bases at J; junction bases unmatched: 2. The CDR3 sequence is 14 residues long. From germline, CDR1 is SGHTA and CDR2 FQGNSA.

The rearrangement uses TRBV2 and TRBJ2-3, with 8 bases identical to TRBD1. The germline CDR1 and CDR2 sequences are SNHLY and FYNNEI. CDR3 size: 14 residues. V was pared by 4 bases and J by 4 bases, with 4 bases of the junction left unmatched. CDR3 coding DNA: TGTGCCAGCAGTGCTGACAGGGGAGCAGATACGCAGTATTTT. This encodes CASSADRGADTQYF. The full variable domain, in which reference TRBV2 and TRBJ2-3 provide the parts outside the CDR3, is EPEVTQTPSHQVTQMGQEVILRCVPISNHLYFYWYRQILGQKVEFLVSFYNNEISEKSEIFDDQFSVERPDGSNFTLKIRSTKLEDSAMYFCASSADRGADTQYFGPGTRLTVL.

The chain has TRBV30 and TRBJ2-4; a weak D match, TRBD2 (6 bases). Germline V gene lookup returns CDR1 GTSNPN and CDR2 SVGIG (reference sequence). V gave up 3 bases and J gave up 14 bases, with 17 bases separating them. The CDR3 is made up of 12 amino acids. DNA for the CDR3: TGTGCCTGGAGGACAGTCCCAGGAGGGGAGTACTTC. This translates into CAWRTVPGGEYF.

The chain combines TRBV29-1 with TRBJ2-1; 10 nucleotides match TRBD2. CDR3 length: 14 amino acids. Germline V gene sequence: CDR1 SQVTM, CDR2 ANQGSEA. V lost 4 bases to trimming and J lost 5 bases; unmatched junction nucleotides: 5. CDR3 bases: TGCAGCGTTGGTTTTCTAGCGGGGGACAATGAGCAGTTCTTC. Its protein product is CSVGFLAGDNEQFF.

The chain recombines TRBV5-1 with TRBJ2-5; D possibly matches TRBD1 or TRBD2 (5 bases each). The V end lost 4 bases, the J end lost 0 bases, and 10 bases lay between the germline ends. CDR1 and CDR2 (germline): SGHRS, YFSETQ. The CDR3 contains 14 residues. The CDR3 DNA sequence: TGCGCCAGCAGCGAGGGACGGCACCAAGAGACCCAGTACTTC. It is translated as CASSEGRHQETQYF.

To note about this clone: This specimen includes other DNA sequences encoding the same CDR3. The chain is built from TRBV7-2 and TRBJ2-7; 7 bases agree with TRBD1. From germline, CDR1 is SGHTA and CDR2 FQGNSA. This CDR3 comprises 13 residues. J was trimmed by 4 bases and V by 3 bases; bases with no gene match: 3. CDR3 DNA sequence: TGTGCCAGCAGCTTGGGGACAGCGTACGAGCAGTACTTC. This codes for CASSLGTAYEQYF.

The chain combines TRBV7-2 with TRBJ2-7; tentative D call: TRBD2 (6 bases). Germline CDR1 is SGHTA and CDR2 is FQGNSA. The CDR3 runs 13 residues. Trimming removed 4 bases at V and 6 bases at J, with 13 bases between. CDR3 amino acids: CASSSYQGGEQYF. CDR3 DNA: TGTGCCAGCAGCTCCTACCAGGGAGGCGAGCAGTACTTC.

There are a few counts of this clone. The chain is built from TRBV9 and TRBJ2-7, with D perhaps TRBD2 (5 bases). The CDR3 runs to 12 residues. Trimming pared 3 bases from V and 2 bases from J, leaving 6 bases between. Germline CDR1 is SGDLS and CDR2 is YYNGEE. This chain's CDR3 is CASSGGTYEQYF. The DNA for the CDR3 is TGTGCCAGCAGCGGAGGGACCTACGAGCAGTACTTC. Combining the CDR3 with reference TRBV9 and TRBJ2-7 gives the whole variable domain DSGVTQTPKHLITATGQRVTLRCSPRSGDLSVYWYQQSLDQGLQFLIQYYNGEERAKGNILERFSAQQFPDLHSELNLSSLELGDSALYFCASSGGTYEQYFGPGTRLTVT.

The chain employs TRBV18 and TRBJ2-4; no clear D gene. V was trimmed by 0 bases and J by 4 bases, leaving 7 bases between them. Germline V gene lookup returns CDR1 KGHSH and CDR2 LQKENI. The CDR3 is 14 amino acids. The DNA of the CDR3 is TGTGCCAGCTCACCACCTACATTAAAAAACATTCAGTACTTC. Its protein product is CASSPPTLKNIQYF.

This clone was counted only a few times. The CDR3 bases are TGTGCCAGCAGCAGAGCCCGCCAGTCTCAGATCTTTGGCTACACCTTC. It is translated as CASSRARQSQIFGYTF. This chain joins TRBV7-2 and TRBJ1-2; D unresolved. With 5 bases removed from V and 7 bases from J, the gap between germline ends came to 23 bases. CDR1 is SGHTA, CDR2 FQGNSA, per germline. The CDR3 is 16 residues long.

A few counts support this clone. The chain recombines TRBV15 with TRBJ2-7; weak D call: TRBD1 (6 bases). The CDR3 covers 16 residues. The V end was cut by 3 bases, the J end by 0 bases, with 15 bases between. CDR1 and CDR2 (germline): LNHNV, YYDKDF (reference sequence). Here the CDR3 DNA reads TGTGCCACCAGCAGTTATGACCCGGACAGCTCCTACGAGCAGTACTTC. Amino acid sequence: CATSSYDPDSSYEQYF. Full variable domain (missing parts from reference TRBV15 and TRBJ2-7): DAMVIQNPRYQVTQFGKPVTLSCSQTLNHNVMYWYQQKSSQAPKLLFHYYDKDFNNEADTPDNFQSRRPNTSFCFLDIRSPGLGDTAMYLCATSSYDPDSSYEQYFGPGTRLTVT.

The rearrangement joins TRBV15 to TRBJ2-1, with D unclear. This CDR3 contains 16 residues. Between the trimmed V and J ends, which lost 5 bases and 0 bases, there was a span of 14 bases. Germline V lookup: CDR1 LNHNV, CDR2 YYDKDF (reference sequence). The CDR3 DNA reads as TGTGCCACCAGCTTGGCGAGGTCGAGCTCCTACAATGAGCAGTTCTTC. Protein sequence: CATSLARSSSYNEQFF.

On this clone: It is unclear where the CDR3 begins or ends on the DNA, so no DNA is shown, and the CDR3 is as TCRdb lists it. The chain has TRBV21-1 and TRBJ2-7; TRBD1, the table's D call, was not compared with the DNA. TRBV21-1 corresponds to a pseudogene. With termini counted, the CDR3 has 17 amino acids. CDR3: CASSKASGDRPTSSTSV.

To note about this clone: The same CDR3 arises from other DNA sequences in this sample as well. CDR3 in amino acids: CAWSVGTVNQPQHF. In DNA form, the CDR3 reads TGTGCCTGGAGTGTCGGGACAGTGAATCAGCCCCAGCATTTT. V gene TRBV30 combines with J gene TRBJ1-5; 7 positions agree with TRBD1. CDR1 and CDR2 (germline): GTSNPN, SVGIG (reference sequence). The CDR3 has 14 amino acids. After removal of 0 bases from V and 4 bases from J, the junction contained 3 bases not matched to a gene.

This clone has only a few counts. The chain has TRBV5-1 and TRBJ2-7; no clear D. CDR1 SGHRS and CDR2 YFSETQ come from the germline V gene. The CDR3 extends over 12 amino acids. Deletions cut 5 bases from V and 4 bases from J, with 10 bases between. The CDR3 protein is CASRSDLYEQYF. In DNA form, the CDR3 reads TGCGCCAGCAGATCGGACCTTTACGAGCAGTACTTC.

The chain has TRBV11-2 and TRBJ2-7; D unclear. The V gene's germline CDR1 is SGHAT and CDR2 FQNNGV. V lost 1 base, J lost 12 bases, and 13 bases lay in between. The CDR3 is 12 amino acids. CDR3 amino acids: CASSLAGTSVYF. The DNA for the CDR3 is TGTGCCAGCAGCTTAGCCGGCACGTCGGTGTACTTC.

CDR3 coding DNA: TGCAGCGCCGACCTCCGGGCCCCCCTCAGGGAGACCCAGTACTTC. Translating it yields CSADLRAPLRETQYF. The chain links TRBV29-1 to TRBJ2-5; unclear D gene. The V gene lost 7 bases and the J gene lost 5 bases, with 23 bases spanning the gap. Germline V gene lookup returns CDR1 SQVTM and CDR2 ANQGSEA. The CDR3 loop spans 15 amino acids.

The chain couples TRBV5-4 to TRBJ2-3; tentative D call: TRBD2 (5 bases). Germline V gives CDR1 SGHNT, CDR2 YYREEE (reference sequence). Between the trimmed V and J ends, which lost 0 bases and 4 bases, there was a span of 6 bases. The CDR3 consists of 13 residues. The CDR3 bases are TGTGCCAGCAGCTTGGTAGCGTCAGATACGCAGTATTTT. Amino acid sequence: CASSLVASDTQYF.

This chain connects TRBV7-2 to TRBJ2-1; possible D gene TRBD2, 6 bases. The CDR3 has 15 amino acids. The germline V gene encodes CDR1 SGHTA and CDR2 FQGNSA. The V and J ends lost 1 base and 5 bases respectively, with 12 bases between them. The CDR3 protein is CASSLGWDWDNEQFF. The DNA of the CDR3 is TGTGCCAGCAGCTTAGGGTGGGACTGGGACAATGAGCAGTTCTTC.